This T cell receptor (beta chain) was obtained from a study of blood T cell repertoires in COVID-19. This table comes from immunoSEQ multiplex PCR, and its TCRdb copy is limited to in-frame clones, with some not included. This sample carries about 170,000 clones, around 83% of them seen once, and the ten largest clones take less than 20%. This TCR derives from a woman aged 70-85 years who had recovered from COVID-19. Source material: peripheral blood.

The CDR3 sequence: CASSYPGQGKAGTEAFF. The CDR3 DNA is TGTGCCAGCAGTTACCCGGGACAGGGAAAGGCGGGCACTGAAGCTTTCTTT. This chain connects TRBV6-2 or TRBV6-3 to TRBJ1-1; TRBD1 matches 9 bases. The germline V gene encodes CDR1 MNHEY and CDR2 SVGEGT. The CDR3 spans 17 residues. Unmatched junction bases numbered 11, after V lost 2 bases and J lost 4 bases.